The 32 T cell receptor beta chains in this list originate from one sample, sequenced in a study of shared clonotypes between healthy human individuals. Libraries were prepared by immunoSEQ multiplex PCR; TCRdb keeps only in-frame clonotypes and omits some of them. The data show about 2.1 million clones, about 94% seen once. It was CD45RO-negative cells, positively selected for CCR7, that made up naive CD8 cells, with terminally differentiated effector memory CD45RA+ cells excluded. Sequenced input: naive CD8+ T cells from PBMCs. The receptors here all came from a young man in good health. Some clones in this sample may be carry-over from other donors' samples.

This chain connects TRBV19 to TRBJ2-5, with 8 nucleotides matching TRBD1. CDR3 length: 15 residues. Germline loops: CDR1 LNHDA, CDR2 SQIVND (reference sequence). The ends lost 4 bases at V and 4 bases at J; junction bases unmatched: 8. In DNA, the CDR3 is TGTGCCAGTAGTAGGACAGGGTCTGAGGGAGAGACCCAGTACTTC. Translation: CASSRTGSEGETQYF.

The V and J genes are TRBV28 and TRBJ2-7, with 8 bases aligning to TRBD1. CDR1 and CDR2 (germline): MDHEN, SYDVKM. The CDR3 is 14 amino acids. The J segment lost 9 bases and the V segment lost 6 bases, leaving 13 bases of the junction unmatched. The CDR3 loop reads CASRTRDRLVRQYF. The CDR3 region has the DNA TGTGCCAGCAGAACCAGGGACAGGTTAGTCCGGCAGTACTTC.

This clone came up once. The genes are TRBV7-9 and TRBJ2-5, with a possible D match to TRBD2 (6 bases). This CDR3 contains 16 residues. V dropped 5 bases and J dropped 2 bases, with 18 bases sitting between them. Germline V gene sequence: CDR1 SEHNR, CDR2 FQNEAQ (reference sequence). The CDR3 coding sequence is TGTGCCAGCAGCCCGCGGGACGGAACGCTTCAAGAGACCCAGTACTTC. Translating it yields CASSPRDGTLQETQYF.

Only one count was recorded for this clone. The genes are TRBV19 and TRBJ2-3; 7 bases line up with TRBD2. The CDR3 is made up of 15 amino acids. Germline-derived CDR1 and CDR2 are LNHDA and SQIVND (reference sequence). J was trimmed by 6 bases and V by 1 base; bases with no gene match: 7. As DNA, the CDR3 is TGTGCCAGTAGTATAGGGCCGGGAGGAACGGATACGCAGTATTTT. Its translation: CASSIGPGGTDTQYF. Using reference TRBV19 and TRBJ2-3 for the parts outside the CDR3, the full variable domain is DGGITQSPKYLFRKEGQNVTLSCEQNLNHDAMYWYRQDPGQGLRLIYYSQIVNDFQKGDIAEGYSVSREKKESFPLTVTSAQKNPTAFYLCASSIGPGGTDTQYFGPGTRLTVL.

V is TRBV7-9 and J is TRBJ2-2; D not resolved. CDR3 length equals 12 residues. CDR1 SEHNR and CDR2 FQNEAQ come from the germline V gene (reference sequence). Trimming left V 3 bases short and J 7 bases short, with 6 bases between. The CDR3 coding sequence is TGTGCCAGCAGCTTTTGGGTCGGGGAGCTGTTTTTT. Its translation: CASSFWVGELFF. Based on the CDR3 plus reference TRBV7-9 and TRBJ2-2, the full variable domain is DTGVSQNPRHKITKRGQNVTFRCDPISEHNRLYWYRQTLGQGPEFLTYFQNEAQLEKSRLLSDRFSAERPKGSFSTLEIQRTEQGDSAMYLCASSFWVGELFFGEGSRLTVL.

On this clone itself: The same CDR3 also results from other DNA sequences found in this sample. The chain combines TRBV28 with TRBJ2-7, with 7 bases matching TRBD2. The CDR3 spans 13 residues. Trimming at V came to 5 bases and at J to 0 bases, leaving 1 base not matched to a gene. The germline CDR1 and CDR2 sequences are MDHEN and SYDVKM. The DNA for the CDR3 is TGTGCCAGCAGTCTAGCGGCCTCCTACGAGCAGTACTTC. Residues: CASSLAASYEQYF. Together with reference TRBV28 and TRBJ2-7, the CDR3 gives the full variable domain: DVKVTQSSRYLVKRTGEKVFLECVQDMDHENMFWYRQDPGLGLRLIYFSYDVKMKEKGDIPEGYSVSREKKERFSLILESASTNQTSMYLCASSLAASYEQYFGPGTRLTVT.

Concerning this clone itself: Other DNA sequences in this sample translate to the same CDR3. V usage is TRBV27 and J usage is TRBJ2-7, with unresolved D. This CDR3 has 12 amino acids. V was cut by 6 bases and J by 4 bases, with 10 bases left in between. The germline V gene encodes CDR1 MNHEY and CDR2 SMNVEV (reference sequence). The DNA of the CDR3 is TGTGCCAGCAGCCTAGACGGGTACGAGCAGTACTTC. Its translation is CASSLDGYEQYF.

This rearrangement joins TRBV28 to TRBJ2-3; 8 bases align to TRBD2. The CDR3 consists of 15 residues. Germline assignment: CDR1 MDHEN and CDR2 SYDVKM. V lost 3 bases, J lost 0 bases, and 2 bases stayed unmatched. The CDR3 loop reads CASSFVAGSTDTQYF. CDR3 bases: TGTGCCAGCAGTTTCGTAGCGGGAAGCACAGATACGCAGTATTTT.

The chain has TRBV2 and TRBJ2-3, with 7 nucleotides matching TRBD2. Trimming took 3 bases from V and 12 from J; bases not matched to a gene: 9. Germline values: CDR1 SNHLY, CDR2 FYNNEI. The CDR3 is 13 residues long. CDR3 in DNA: TGTGCCAGCAGTGACCGAGGGAGGGCCTCCCAGTATTTT. Protein sequence: CASSDRGRASQYF.

CDR3 coding DNA: TGTGCCAGCAGCTCCCAGGGGGGGAGGGAGCAGTACTTC. This sequence encodes CASSSQGGREQYF. The V gene is TRBV4-2, the J gene TRBJ2-7; D possibly matches TRBD1 or TRBD2 (7 bases each). With 5 bases removed from V and 7 bases from J, the gap between germline ends came to 15 bases. This CDR3 is 13 amino acids long. Looked up from germline, CDR1 is LGHNA and CDR2 is YNFKEQ.

This clone showed up just a few times. The chain uses TRBV4-1 and TRBJ1-5; TRBD1 agrees at 8 bases. V gave up 3 bases and J gave up 1 base; unmatched junction bases: 8. The CDR3 sequence is 17 residues long. Germline assignment: CDR1 MGHRA and CDR2 YSYEKL. The CDR3 here is CASSQDGQGGSNQPQHF. CDR3 nucleotides: TGCGCCAGCAGCCAGGATGGACAGGGCGGGAGCAATCAGCCCCAGCATTTT.

V usage is TRBV6-5 and J usage is TRBJ1-6, with D unresolved. In germline, CDR1 is MNHEY, CDR2 SVGAGI. Trimming shortened V by 8 bases and J by 9 bases, and 2 bases separated the two germline ends. The CDR3 runs 9 residues. The CDR3 protein is CASGSPLHF. For the CDR3, the DNA is TGTGCCAGCGGTTCACCCCTCCACTTT.

The genes are TRBV25-1 and TRBJ2-3; D ambiguous. V was trimmed by 3 bases and J by 7 bases, leaving 5 bases between them. CDR3 length: 11 amino acids. CDR1 MGHDK and CDR2 SYGVNS come from the germline V gene. CDR3 coding DNA: TGTGCCAGCAGTGAGGGAAATACGCAGTATTTT. This codes for CASSEGNTQYF. The full variable domain, rest sourced from reference TRBV25-1 and TRBJ2-3, is EADIYQTPRYLVIGTGKKITLECSQTMGHDKMYWYQQDPGMELHLIHYSYGVNSTEKGDLSSESTVSRIRTEHFPLTLESARPSHTSQYLCASSEGNTQYFGPGTRLTVL.

The CDR3 DNA sequence: TGTGCCAGCACAGTCGGAAACACGGGGACTATTGAAGCTTTCTTT. It yields the protein CASTVGNTGTIEAFF. The chain is built from TRBV25-1 and TRBJ1-1, with D possibly TRBD1 on 5 matching bases. CDR1 is MGHDK, CDR2 SYGVNS, per germline. The length of the CDR3 is 15 residues. Trimming pared 7 bases from V and 7 bases from J, leaving 22 bases between.

The chain couples TRBV25-1 to TRBJ2-5; TRBD2 agrees at 11 bases. The CDR3 spans 14 residues. The ends lost 3 bases at V and 5 bases at J; junction bases unmatched: 2. Germline V CDR1 and CDR2: MGHDK, SYGVNS. The CDR3 sequence: CASSDSSGRETQYF. DNA for the CDR3: TGTGCCAGCAGTGATTCTAGCGGGAGGGAGACCCAGTACTTC.

This chain connects TRBV2 to TRBJ2-7; D is unresolved. Germline V gene sequence: CDR1 SNHLY, CDR2 FYNNEI. CDR3 length: 13 residues. Trimming pared 8 bases from V and 4 bases from J, leaving 15 bases between. CDR3 in amino acids: CASSHPAEYEQYF. The DNA of the CDR3 is TGTGCCAGCTCCCACCCGGCGGAATACGAGCAGTACTTC.

This chain uses TRBV11-2 with TRBJ2-5; 10 bases are shared with TRBD2. The CDR3 is made up of 14 amino acids. The V segment lost 5 bases and the J segment 4 bases; nucleotides outside the gene matches: 4. Per germline, CDR1 SGHAT and CDR2 FQNNGV. The DNA of the CDR3 is TGTGCCAGCAGCCCTATAGCGGGAGGAGAGACCCAGTACTTC. Protein: CASSPIAGGETQYF.

Note on this clone: This CDR3 is also generated by other DNA sequences in the sample. The V and J genes are TRBV6-5 and TRBJ2-7; the D gene is possibly TRBD2 (5 bases). This CDR3 comprises 14 residues. V gave up 2 bases and J gave up 6 bases, with 14 bases separating them. The germline V gene encodes CDR1 MNHEY and CDR2 SVGAGI. CDR3 loop: CASSYSRRGGEQYF. The CDR3, as DNA: TGTGCCAGCAGTTACAGTCGCCGGGGTGGCGAGCAGTACTTC.

As for this clone: The same CDR3 also results from other DNA sequences found in this sample. The J gene is TRBJ2-3, the V gene TRBV29-1, with 7 nucleotides matching TRBD1. Per germline, CDR1 SQVTM and CDR2 ANQGSEA. There are 13 residues in the CDR3. The ends lost 4 bases at V and 2 bases at J; junction bases unmatched: 3. The CDR3 sequence is CSVAGTDTDTQYF. For the CDR3, the DNA is TGCAGCGTTGCCGGGACAGACACAGATACGCAGTATTTT.

This chain links TRBV11-2 with TRBJ2-7; D may be TRBD1 (5 bases). The CDR3 has 15 amino acids. Germline V gene lookup returns CDR1 SGHAT and CDR2 FQNNGV. Trimming shortened V by 4 bases and J by 0 bases, and 13 bases separated the two germline ends. The DNA for the CDR3 is TGTGCCAGCAGCTCCATTGGGGCCCGCTCCTACGAGCAGTACTTC. It encodes CASSSIGARSYEQYF.

V usage is TRBV7-9 and J usage is TRBJ2-7, with TRBD2 matching 10 bases. Germline loops: CDR1 SEHNR, CDR2 FQNEAQ (reference sequence). CDR3 size: 14 residues. V was clipped by 0 bases and J by 5 bases; unmatched bases: 1. The CDR3 DNA is TGTGCCAGCAGCTTAGCCGGACTAGCGGACGAGCAGTACTTC. It specifies CASSLAGLADEQYF. Looking up the rest from reference TRBV7-9 and TRBJ2-7 gives the full variable domain: DTGVSQNPRHKITKRGQNVTFRCDPISEHNRLYWYRQTLGQGPEFLTYFQNEAQLEKSRLLSDRFSAERPKGSFSTLEIQRTEQGDSAMYLCASSLAGLADEQYFGPGTRLTVT.

The rearrangement joins TRBV11-2 to TRBJ2-7; 7 nucleotides agree with TRBD2. The junction had 11 bases not matched to a gene; V was cut back by 7 bases and J by 2 bases. Germline V gene lookup returns CDR1 SGHAT and CDR2 FQNNGV. CDR3 length: 15 residues. Here the CDR3 reads CASIPGSSGTYEQYF. CDR3 coding DNA: TGTGCCAGCATCCCCGGGTCTAGCGGAACCTACGAGCAGTACTTC.

The chain carries TRBV11-2 and TRBJ2-1, with 11 bases lining up with TRBD2. The germline V gene has CDR1 SGHAT and CDR2 FQNNGV. The CDR3 runs 15 residues. The ends lost 4 bases at V and 8 bases at J; junction bases unmatched: 7. CDR3 nucleotides: TGTGCCAGCAGCTACGTACTAGCGGGAGTCGATGAGCAGTTCTTC. Amino acids: CASSYVLAGVDEQFF.

As for this clone: Within the sample, other DNA sequences also encode this same CDR3. The chain has TRBV28 and TRBJ2-1; D is possibly TRBD2 (6 bases). CDR1 and CDR2 from the germline V gene are MDHEN and SYDVKM. V lost 3 bases and J lost 0, with 6 bases in between. This CDR3 has 14 residues. The CDR3 region has the DNA TGTGCCAGCAGTTTGGAGGGCTCCTACAATGAGCAGTTCTTC. This codes for CASSLEGSYNEQFF.

V usage is TRBV27 and J usage is TRBJ2-1; 7 bases map to TRBD2. The germline V gene has CDR1 MNHEY and CDR2 SMNVEV (reference sequence). This CDR3 is built from 16 residues. V gave up 5 bases and J gave up 2 bases; unmatched junction bases: 9. The CDR3, as DNA: TGTGCCAGCAGTCAAGGACTAGGCAACACCTACAATGAGCAGTTCTTC. Translation gives CASSQGLGNTYNEQFF.

The chain combines TRBV30 with TRBJ2-7; D gene unclear. Per germline, CDR1 GTSNPN and CDR2 SVGIG (reference sequence). The CDR3 consists of 11 residues. The ends were cut back, 2 bases at V and 4 bases at J, with 6 bases in the middle. The CDR3 coding sequence is TGTGCCTGGAGTTACCAGTACGAGCAGTACTTC. As protein: CAWSYQYEQYF.

The V and J genes are TRBV6-1 and TRBJ2-7, with D possibly TRBD2 on 5 matching bases. This CDR3 contains 15 residues. Germline CDR1 reads MNHNS; CDR2 reads SASEGT. V lost 2 bases and J 4 bases, leaving 15 bases between the germline ends. The CDR3 DNA follows: TGTGCCAGCAGTGAATTACGTGAGGGAAATTACGAGCAGTACTTC. The encoded protein is CASSELREGNYEQYF.

The chain has TRBV5-8 and TRBJ2-2; 13 nucleotides align to TRBD2. V was clipped by 7 bases and J by 6 bases; unmatched bases: 6. Germline V CDR1 and CDR2: SGHTS, YDEGEE. The CDR3 spans 15 residues. Written as DNA, the CDR3 is TGTGCCAGCCCTCCGGGACTAGCGGGACCCGGGGAGCTGTTTTTT. This sequence encodes CASPPGLAGPGELFF.

This clone appeared once. The chain recombines TRBV7-3 with TRBJ1-1, with TRBD1 identical over 10 bases. CDR3 length: 15 residues. The junction had 2 bases not matched to a gene; V was cut back by 1 base and J by 3 bases. Germline V CDR1 and CDR2: SGHTA, FQGTGA. The CDR3 loop is CASSLMGTGDTEAFF. The CDR3 coding sequence is TGTGCCAGCAGCTTAATGGGGACAGGGGACACTGAAGCTTTCTTT.

This chain connects TRBV9 to TRBJ1-2; 7 bases are shared with TRBD1. The CDR3 runs 17 residues. Germline loops: CDR1 SGDLS, CDR2 YYNGEE. V was pared by 0 bases and J by 5 bases, with 13 bases of the junction left unmatched. CDR3: CASSVATGEDFRYGYTF. The CDR3 nucleotides read TGTGCCAGCAGCGTAGCTACAGGGGAGGACTTTAGATATGGCTACACCTTC. The variable domain in full, with the rest retrieved from reference TRBV9 and TRBJ1-2, is DSGVTQTPKHLITATGQRVTLRCSPRSGDLSVYWYQQSLDQGLQFLIQYYNGEERAKGNILERFSAQQFPDLHSELNLSSLELGDSALYFCASSVATGEDFRYGYTFGSGTRLTVV.

V is TRBV11-2 and J is TRBJ2-7; 12 bases match TRBD1. The trim removed 5 bases at V and 3 bases at J, leaving 5 bases unmatched. CDR3 length: 15 residues. Looked up from germline, CDR1 is SGHAT and CDR2 is FQNNGV. Here the CDR3 reads CASSAGTGGYYEQYF. In DNA, the CDR3 is TGTGCCAGCAGCGCCGGGACAGGGGGCTACTACGAGCAGTACTTC.

The genes are TRBV6-1 and TRBJ1-4; maybe TRBD1 (5 bases). The V gene lost 2 bases and the J gene lost 5 bases, with 15 bases spanning the gap. Germline V gene data show CDR1 as MNHNS and CDR2 as SASEGT. The CDR3 is made up of 16 amino acids. The CDR3 sequence: CASSENKGRINEKLFF. The CDR3 DNA reads as TGTGCCAGCAGTGAAAATAAGGGACGGATAAATGAAAAACTGTTTTTT.